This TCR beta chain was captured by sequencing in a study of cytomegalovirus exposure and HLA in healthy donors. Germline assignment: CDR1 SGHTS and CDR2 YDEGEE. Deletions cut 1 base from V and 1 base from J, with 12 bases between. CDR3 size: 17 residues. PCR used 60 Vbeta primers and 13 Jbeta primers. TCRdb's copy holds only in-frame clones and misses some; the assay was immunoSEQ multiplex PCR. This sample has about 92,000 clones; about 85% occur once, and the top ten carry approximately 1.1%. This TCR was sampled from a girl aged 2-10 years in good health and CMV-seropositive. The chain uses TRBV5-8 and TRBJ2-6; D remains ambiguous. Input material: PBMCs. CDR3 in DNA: TGTGCCAGCAGCTTGTTTGCACAGATGTCTGGGGCCAACGTCCTGACTTTC. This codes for CASSLFAQMSGANVLTF.